Listed below are T cell receptor beta chains from one sample, sequenced in a study of T cells in Graves' hyperthyroidism and ophthalmopathy. TCRdb re-analysed the multiplex PCR reads in MiXCR, keeping a single row per CDR3 protein. The sample contains about 250,000 distinct CDR3 sequences, 20% to 25% of which appear only once. Source material: blood. Source of these receptors: a man younger than 45 with Graves' ophthalmopathy. CDR3s include the opening cysteine and the closing phenylalanine or tryptophan. A D gene is named only where the DNA matches it firmly. Clone size, where shown, is once, few, many, or a class for clones that have expanded.

d_call j_call v_call clone_size cdr3_nt cdr3_aa
TRBD2 TRBJ2-5 TRBV7-9 . TGTGCCAGCAGCCGTGGGACTAGCGGAGGAGGGGAGACCCAGCACTTC CASSRGTSGGGETQHF
TRBD1 TRBJ2-7 TRBV7-9 . TGTGCCAGCAGCTTCGACAGGGGGCTAGGGGAGCAGTACTTC CASSFDRGLGEQYF
. TRBJ2-1 TRBV5-8 few TGTGCCAGCAGTACCGGGACGATTTCCTACAATGAGCAGTTCTTC CASSTGTISYNEQFF
TRBD1 TRBJ2-7 TRBV3-1 . TGTGCCAGCAGGCAAACACGGGACAGGGGCTACGAGCAGTACTTC CASRQTRDRGYEQYF
. TRBJ1-5 TRBV2 many TGTGCCAGCAGCCGAGACAGAAGAGACAATCAGCCCCAGCATTTT CASSRDRRDNQPQHF
TRBD2 TRBJ2-7 TRBV7-9 many TGTGCCAGCCGGGGGGGTTACGAGCAGTACTTC CASRGGYEQYF
. TRBJ1-5 TRBV12-3/TRBV12-4 few TGTGCCAGCAGTTTAGGACGGAGCTCCTTCAATCAGCCCCAGCATTTT CASSLGRSSFNQPQHF
TRBD2 TRBJ2-5 TRBV28 many TGTGCCAGCTCGCTAGCGGGAAACCAAGAGACCCAGTACTTC CASSLAGNQETQYF
. TRBJ2-1 TRBV12-3/TRBV12-4 few TGTGCCAGCAGCGCCAAGAGCGACAATGAGCAGTTCTTC CASSAKSDNEQFF
. TRBJ2-7 TRBV28 few TGTGCCAGCAGTCGAGACACCGACTCCTACGAGCAGTACTTC CASSRDTDSYEQYF
. TRBJ2-7 TRBV6-5 few TGTGCCAGCAGTTACCTAGGGACCGAGACCTACGAGCAGTACTTC CASSYLGTETYEQYF
. TRBJ1-3 TRBV19 . TGTGCCAGTAGTCGGACTTTCAGCTCTGGAAACACCATATATTTT CASSRTFSSGNTIYF
. TRBJ2-3 TRBV10-1 few TGCGCCAGCAGTGATGGTCCAGGGACTAGCACAGATACGCAGTATTTT CASSDGPGTSTDTQYF
TRBD1 TRBJ2-1 TRBV12-3/TRBV12-4 few TGTGCCAGCAGTTCCCGGCCGACAGGGGCGGGGGAGCAGTTCTTC CASSSRPTGAGEQFF
TRBD1 TRBJ2-7 TRBV27 . TGTGCCAGCACAGACAGGGAGCTCTACGAGCAGTACTTC CASTDRELYEQYF
. TRBJ2-2 TRBV28 many TGTGCCAGCAGTTTAAGCGGACCGAACACCGGGGAGCTGTTTTTT CASSLSGPNTGELFF
. TRBJ2-1 TRBV5-1 many TGCGCCAGCAGCGCCCCCAATGAGCAGTTCTTC CASSAPNEQFF